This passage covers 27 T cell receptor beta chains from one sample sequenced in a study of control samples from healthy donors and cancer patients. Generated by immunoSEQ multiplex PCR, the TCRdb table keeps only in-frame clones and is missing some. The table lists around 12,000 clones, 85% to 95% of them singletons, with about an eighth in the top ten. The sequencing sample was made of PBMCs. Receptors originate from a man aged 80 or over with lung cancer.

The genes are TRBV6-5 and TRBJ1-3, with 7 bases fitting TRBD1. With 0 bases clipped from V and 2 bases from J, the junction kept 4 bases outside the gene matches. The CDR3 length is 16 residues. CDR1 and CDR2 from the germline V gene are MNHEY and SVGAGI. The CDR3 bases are TGTGCCAGCAGTTACTCGGGAGGACAGGCTGGAAACACCATATATTTT. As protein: CASSYSGGQAGNTIYF.

CDR3 sequence (DNA): TGTGCCAGCAGCGTGGACAGGGTATCAGGAAACACCATATATTTT. It encodes CASSVDRVSGNTIYF. V gene TRBV9 combines with J gene TRBJ1-3, with TRBD1 matching over 8 bases. This CDR3 has 15 amino acids. Germline trimming cut 2 bases from V and 4 bases from J; bases unmatched to any gene: 5. Germline CDR1 is SGDLS and CDR2 is YYNGEE.

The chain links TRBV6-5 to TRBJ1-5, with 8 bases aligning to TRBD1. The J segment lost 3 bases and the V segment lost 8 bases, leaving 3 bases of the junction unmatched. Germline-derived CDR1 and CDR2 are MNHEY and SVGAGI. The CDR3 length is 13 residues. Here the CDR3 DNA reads TGTGCCAGCGCGGGACAGGCCAATCAGCCCCAGCATTTT. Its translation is CASAGQANQPQHF.

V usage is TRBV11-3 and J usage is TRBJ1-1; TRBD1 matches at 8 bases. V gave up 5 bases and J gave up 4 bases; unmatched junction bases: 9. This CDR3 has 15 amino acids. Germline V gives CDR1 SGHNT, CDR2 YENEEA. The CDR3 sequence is CASSHGQGRSTEAFF. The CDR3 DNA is TGTGCCAGCAGCCACGGACAGGGTAGGAGCACTGAAGCTTTCTTT.

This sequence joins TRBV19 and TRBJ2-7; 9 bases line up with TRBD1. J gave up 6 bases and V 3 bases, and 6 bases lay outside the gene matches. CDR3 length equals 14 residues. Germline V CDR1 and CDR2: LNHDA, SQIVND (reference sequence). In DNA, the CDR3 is TGTGCCAGTAGTATTCGGACAGGGGAGACCGAGCAGTACTTC. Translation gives CASSIRTGETEQYF.

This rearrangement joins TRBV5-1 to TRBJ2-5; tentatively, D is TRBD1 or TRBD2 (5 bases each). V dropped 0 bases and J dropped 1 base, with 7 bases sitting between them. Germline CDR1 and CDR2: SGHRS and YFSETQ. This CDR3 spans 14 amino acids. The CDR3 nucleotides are TGCGCCAGCAGCTTGGGGGGGACCCAAGAGACCCAGTACTTC. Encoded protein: CASSLGGTQETQYF.

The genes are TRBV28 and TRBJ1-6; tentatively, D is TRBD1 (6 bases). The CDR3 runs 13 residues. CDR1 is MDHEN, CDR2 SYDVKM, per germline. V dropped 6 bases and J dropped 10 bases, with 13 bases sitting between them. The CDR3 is CASRTTGWSPLHF. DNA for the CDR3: TGTGCCAGCAGAACGACAGGTTGGTCACCCCTCCACTTT.

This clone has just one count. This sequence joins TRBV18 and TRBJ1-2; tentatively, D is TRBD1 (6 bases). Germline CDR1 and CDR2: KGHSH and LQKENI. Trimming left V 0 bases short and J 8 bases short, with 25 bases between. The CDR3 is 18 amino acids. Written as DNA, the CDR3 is TGTGCCAGCTCACCACCGGCCCGGGGGCCTCCTTCTCGGTGGGGCTACACCTTC. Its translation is CASSPPARGPPSRWGYTF.

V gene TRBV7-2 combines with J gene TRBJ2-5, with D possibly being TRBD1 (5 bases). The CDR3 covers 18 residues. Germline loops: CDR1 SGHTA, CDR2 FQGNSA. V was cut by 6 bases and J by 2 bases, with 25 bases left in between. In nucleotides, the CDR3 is TGTGCCAGCAGACGCGGACAATTGGGCCTTGGGGAACAAGAGACCCAGTACTTC. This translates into CASRRGQLGLGEQETQYF. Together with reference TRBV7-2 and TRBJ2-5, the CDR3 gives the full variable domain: GAGVSQSPSNKVTEKGKDVELRCDPISGHTALYWYRQSLGQGLEFLIYFQGNSAPDKSGLPSDRFSAERTGGSVSTLTIQRTQQEDSAVYLCASRRGQLGLGEQETQYFGPGTRLLVL.

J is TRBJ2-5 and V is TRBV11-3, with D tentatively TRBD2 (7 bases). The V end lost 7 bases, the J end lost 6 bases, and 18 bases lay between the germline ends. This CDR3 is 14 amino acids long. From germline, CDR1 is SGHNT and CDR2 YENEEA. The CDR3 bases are TGTGCCAGCACGTCACGGGGGGCAAGGCAGACCCAGTACTTC. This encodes CASTSRGARQTQYF.

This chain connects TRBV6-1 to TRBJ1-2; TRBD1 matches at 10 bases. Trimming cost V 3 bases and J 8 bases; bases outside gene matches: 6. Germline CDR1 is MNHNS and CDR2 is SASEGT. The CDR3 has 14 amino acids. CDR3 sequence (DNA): TGTGCCAGCAGTGACCCCGGGACAGGGGTAGGCTACACCTTC. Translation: CASSDPGTGVGYTF.

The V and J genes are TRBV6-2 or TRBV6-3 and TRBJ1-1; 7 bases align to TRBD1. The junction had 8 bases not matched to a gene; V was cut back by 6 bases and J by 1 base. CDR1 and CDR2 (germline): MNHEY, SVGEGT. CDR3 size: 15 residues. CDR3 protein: CASSTLGTENTEAFF. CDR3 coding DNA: TGTGCCAGCAGCACCCTCGGGACAGAGAACACTGAAGCTTTCTTT.

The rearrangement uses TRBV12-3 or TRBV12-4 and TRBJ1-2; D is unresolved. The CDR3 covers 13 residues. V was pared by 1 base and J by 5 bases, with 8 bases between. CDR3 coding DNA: TGTGCCAGCAGTTTAGGTCCGGAGTATGGCTACACCTTC. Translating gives CASSLGPEYGYTF.

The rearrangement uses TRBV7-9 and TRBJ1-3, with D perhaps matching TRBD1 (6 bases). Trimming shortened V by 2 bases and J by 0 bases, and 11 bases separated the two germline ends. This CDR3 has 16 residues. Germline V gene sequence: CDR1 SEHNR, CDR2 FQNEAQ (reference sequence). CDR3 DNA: TGTGCCAGCAGCTTAAGGTCAGGGGCCTCTGGAAACACCATATATTTT. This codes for CASSLRSGASGNTIYF.

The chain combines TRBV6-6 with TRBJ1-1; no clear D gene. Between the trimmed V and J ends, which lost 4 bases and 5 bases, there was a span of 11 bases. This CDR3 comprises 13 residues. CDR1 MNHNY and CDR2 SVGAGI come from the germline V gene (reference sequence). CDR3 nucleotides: TGTGCCAGCAGTTGGCGGTGGGAAACTGAAGCTTTCTTT. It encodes CASSWRWETEAFF.

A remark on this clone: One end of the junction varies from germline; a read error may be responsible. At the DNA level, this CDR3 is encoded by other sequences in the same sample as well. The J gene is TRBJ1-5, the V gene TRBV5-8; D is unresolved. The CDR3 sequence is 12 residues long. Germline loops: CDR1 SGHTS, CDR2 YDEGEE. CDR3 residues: CASSLYGQPQHF. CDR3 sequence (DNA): TGTGCCAGCAGCTTGTACGGTCAGCCTCAGCATTTT.

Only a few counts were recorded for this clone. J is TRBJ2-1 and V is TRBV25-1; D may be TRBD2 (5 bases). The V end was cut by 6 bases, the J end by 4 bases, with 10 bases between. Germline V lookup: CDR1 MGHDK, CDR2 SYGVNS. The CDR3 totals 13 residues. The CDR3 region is CASRLGDYNEQFF. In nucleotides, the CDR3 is TGTGCCAGCAGGTTGGGAGATTACAATGAGCAGTTCTTC.

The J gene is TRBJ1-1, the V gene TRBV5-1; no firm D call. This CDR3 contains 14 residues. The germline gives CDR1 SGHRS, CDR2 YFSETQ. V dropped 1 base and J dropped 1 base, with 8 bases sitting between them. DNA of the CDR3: TGCGCCAGCAGCTTGCCTAATGGGAACACTGAAGCTTTCTTT. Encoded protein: CASSLPNGNTEAFF.

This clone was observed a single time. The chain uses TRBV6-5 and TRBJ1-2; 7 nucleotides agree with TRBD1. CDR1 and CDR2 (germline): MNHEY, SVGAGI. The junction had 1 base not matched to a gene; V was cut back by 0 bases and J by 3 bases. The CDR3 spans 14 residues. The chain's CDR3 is CASSYSTGDYGYTF. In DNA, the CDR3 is TGTGCCAGCAGTTACTCTACAGGGGACTATGGCTACACCTTC.

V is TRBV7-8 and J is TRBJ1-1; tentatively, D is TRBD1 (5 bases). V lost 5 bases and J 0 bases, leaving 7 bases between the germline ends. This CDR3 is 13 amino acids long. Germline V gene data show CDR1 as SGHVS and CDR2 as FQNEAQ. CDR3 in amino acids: CASSVQVNTEAFF. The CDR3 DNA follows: TGTGCCAGCAGCGTACAGGTGAACACTGAAGCTTTCTTT.

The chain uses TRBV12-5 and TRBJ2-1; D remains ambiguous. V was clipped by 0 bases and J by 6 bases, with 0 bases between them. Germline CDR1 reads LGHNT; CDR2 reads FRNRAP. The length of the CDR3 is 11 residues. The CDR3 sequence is CASGLVNEQFF. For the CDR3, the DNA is TGTGCTAGTGGTTTGGTCAATGAGCAGTTCTTC.

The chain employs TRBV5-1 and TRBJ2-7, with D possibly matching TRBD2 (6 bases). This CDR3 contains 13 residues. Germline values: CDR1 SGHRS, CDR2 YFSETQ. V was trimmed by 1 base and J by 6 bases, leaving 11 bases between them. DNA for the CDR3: TGCGCCAGCAGCTTGCTTCAGGGAGGCGAGCAGTACTTC. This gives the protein CASSLLQGGEQYF.

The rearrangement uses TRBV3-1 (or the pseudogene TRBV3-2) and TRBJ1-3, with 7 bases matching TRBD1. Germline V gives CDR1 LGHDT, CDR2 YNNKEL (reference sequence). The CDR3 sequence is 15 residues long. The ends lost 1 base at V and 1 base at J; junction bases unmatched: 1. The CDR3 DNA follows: TGTGCCAGCAGCCAAGCGGACAGGTCTGGAAACACCATATATTTT. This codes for CASSQADRSGNTIYF.

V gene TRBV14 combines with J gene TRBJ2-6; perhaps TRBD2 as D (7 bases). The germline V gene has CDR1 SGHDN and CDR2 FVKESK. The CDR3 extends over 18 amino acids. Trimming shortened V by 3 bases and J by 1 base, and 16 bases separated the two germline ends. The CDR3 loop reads CASSHSGGAPSGANVLTF. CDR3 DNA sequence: TGTGCCAGCAGCCATAGTGGGGGGGCCCCTTCTGGGGCCAACGTCCTGACTTTC.

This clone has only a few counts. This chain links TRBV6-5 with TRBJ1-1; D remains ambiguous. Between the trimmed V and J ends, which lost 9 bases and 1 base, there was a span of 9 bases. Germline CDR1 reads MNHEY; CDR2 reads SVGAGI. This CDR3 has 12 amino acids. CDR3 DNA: TGTGCCAGTGCGGGGTGGAACACTGAAGCTTTCTTT. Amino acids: CASAGWNTEAFF.

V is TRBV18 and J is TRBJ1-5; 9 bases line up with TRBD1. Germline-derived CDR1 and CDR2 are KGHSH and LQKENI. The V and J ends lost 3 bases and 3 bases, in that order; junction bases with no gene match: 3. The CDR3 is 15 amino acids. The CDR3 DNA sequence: TGTGCCAGCTCACCGGACAGGGGCGCCAATCAGCCCCAGCATTTT. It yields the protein CASSPDRGANQPQHF.

The CDR3: CASSKPGQWNEKLFF. In DNA form, the CDR3 reads TGTGCCAGCAGTAAACCGGGACAGTGGAATGAAAAACTGTTTTTT. The rearrangement uses TRBV6-2 or TRBV6-3 and TRBJ1-4; TRBD1 matches at 7 bases. The CDR3 extends over 15 amino acids. V lost 5 bases, J lost 5 bases, and 8 bases stayed unmatched. Per germline, CDR1 MNHEY and CDR2 SVGEGT.